The T cell receptor (beta chain) under discussion was sequenced for a study of CD8 T cells in Susac syndrome. Per germline, CDR1 SEHNR and CDR2 FQNEAQ (reference sequence). The CDR3 has 13 amino acids. The V and J ends lost 3 bases and 4 bases respectively, with 9 bases between them. Sequencing of TCR beta, carried out with a high-throughput approach, was applied to CD8+ and CD4+ T cells from the blood. The controls, all healthy donors, were matched for age and sex. In contrast to the negatively isolated CD8+ and CD4+ T cells, TEMRA cells were FACS-enriched. Random hexamers were used to reverse transcribe an amount of about 0.45 to 1 ug RNA. With immunoSEQ multiplex PCR, TCR beta CDR3 was amplified across 54 Vbeta and 13 Jbeta. TCRdb fed the immunoSEQ multiplex PCR reads into MiXCR, producing one record per CDR3 protein. The table has 25,000 to 30,000 distinct CDR3 sequences, roughly 92% seen once.

The source material was CD8+ T cells from PBMCs. The chain joins TRBV7-9 to TRBJ1-2; no clear D. This clonotype originated in a human donor in good health. The CDR3 loop is CASSFNEFYGYTF. The CDR3 nucleotides read TGTGCCAGCAGCTTTAACGAGTTCTATGGCTACACCTTC.